This entry describes one T cell receptor (beta chain). There are a few counts of this clone. Its target antigen remains unknown. The record has no base qualities; no much larger clone is one base away. Uninvolved adjacent lung was sampled at least 2 cm away from the tumor margin, and two independent pathologists confirmed that the tissue had no atypia. At diagnosis, tumor, uninvolved tumor-adjacent lung and peripheral blood were collected and then preserved as a mix of FFPE and fresh-frozen material. The immunoSEQ Assay was used to sequence TCR beta CDR3 regions from DNA. The authors' pipeline ran thus. To compute T cell density, TCR beta template counts were normalized to usable DNA, which was estimated by amplifying housekeeping genes. Using the preseqR package, richness was estimated by extrapolating to 120,000 templates for tissue samples and 400,000 templates for PBMC samples. Clonality was defined as one minus Pielou's evenness. Differential abundance testing on productive amino-acid clonotypes, with a minimum total count of 5 and an alpha of 0.1, was used to identify tissue-enriched TCRs. Repertoire overlap between compartments was quantified with the Jaccard Index and Morisita Overlap Index. GLIPH grouped TCR beta CDR3s together with public tetramer-defined viral CDR3s, and a viral motif had to include at least three viral sequences and also show V-gene enrichment. Entries here come from immuneACCESS through TCRdb and include only in-frame sequences with V and J called. Some clones fail to appear in such tables; in the studies checked, an unresolved V gene covers under half of the shortfall, and the cause of the remainder is unknown. V and J calls and clone size follow that table, whereas D and trimming were derived from the DNA. A total of around 1,600 clones appear in this sample, 34% of them only once. The ten top clones hold less than 15% of the sample.

This sample is drawn from a study of T cells in localized non-small cell lung cancer (dated by TCRdb to 2018 to 2021). Regarding the complete study: T cell repertoires of about 230 early-stage NSCLC patients were analyzed, with tumors being compared against uninvolved tumor-adjacent lungs. The cohort consisted of under 300 treatment-naive NSCLC patients whose localized lung tumors had been resected. The mean age of the NSCLC patients was about 67 years, with 120 to 150 men and nearly 110 women. General conclusions and limits of the study: Uninvolved tumor-adjacent lung showed the highest T cell clonality, higher than tumor, which suggests more focused antigenic responses in the adjacent lung. Because multi-region tumor sequencing was not done, intratumor heterogeneity could not be ruled out. Higher blood T cell density associated with longer overall survival, while higher adjacent-lung clonality associated with shorter survival. A median of roughly 60 of the top 100 tumor clones were detected in paired uninvolved adjacent lung, and 28 of these tumor clones were also found among the top 100 clones of the paired uninvolved adjacent lung. Because the study design was exploratory, TCR variables were selected using unadjusted p-values without false-discovery rate correction.

The CDR3 holds 14 amino acids from the cysteine to the phenylalanine. The kept DNA is CDR3 alone, 42 bases in frame from the first base. Specimen: normal lung tissue next to the tumor, collected before any cancer treatment. The rearrangement joined TRBV1 to TRBJ2-7; TRBD1 is the table's D call and was not checked against the DNA. TRBV1 is marked as a pseudogene. This clonotype was obtained from a female donor aged 60 or older with stage II squamous cell lung carcinoma. The nucleotides read TGCGCCAGCAGCCACCTCACAAGTGATTACGAGCAGTACTTC. Its protein reads: CASSHLTSDYEQYF.